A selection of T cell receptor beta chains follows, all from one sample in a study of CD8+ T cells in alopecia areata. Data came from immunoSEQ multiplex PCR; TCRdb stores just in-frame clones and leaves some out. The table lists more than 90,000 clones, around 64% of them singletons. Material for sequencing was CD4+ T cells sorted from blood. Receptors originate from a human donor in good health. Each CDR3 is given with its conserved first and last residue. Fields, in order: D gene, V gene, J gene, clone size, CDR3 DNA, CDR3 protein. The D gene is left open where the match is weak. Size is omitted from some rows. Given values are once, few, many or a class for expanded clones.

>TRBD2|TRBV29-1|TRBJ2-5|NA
TGCAGCGTCCTCTTACGACTAGCGGGGGCTTGGGAGACCCAGTACTTC
CSVLLRLAGAWETQYF
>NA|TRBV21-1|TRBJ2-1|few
TGTGCCAGCAGCAACGGACTAGCGGGGACCTCCTACAATGAGCAGTTCTTC
CASSNGLAGTSYNEQFF
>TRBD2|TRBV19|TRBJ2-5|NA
TGTGCCAGTAGGAATAGCGGGGGAACCCAAGAGACCCAGTACTTC
CASRNSGGTQETQYF
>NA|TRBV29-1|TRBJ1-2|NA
TGCAGCGTTGAATACCCACTCACCCCAGGGTCAGGGTATGGCTACACCTTC
CSVEYPLTPGSGYGYTF
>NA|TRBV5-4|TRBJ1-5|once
TGTGCCAGCAGCCCGGGACCGCTCAATCAGCCCCAGCATTTT
CASSPGPLNQPQHF
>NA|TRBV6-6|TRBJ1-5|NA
TGTGCCACCCTATGGGGGATCGGTCAGCCCCAGCATTTT
CATLWGIGQPQHF
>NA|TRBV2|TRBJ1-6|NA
TGTGCCAGCACCTCCGGAACAGGGAATTCACCCCTCCACTTT
CASTSGTGNSPLHF
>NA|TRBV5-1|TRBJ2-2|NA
TGCGCCAGCAGCTTGGACAAGAACACCGGGGAGCTGTTTTTT
CASSLDKNTGELFF
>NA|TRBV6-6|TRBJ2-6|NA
TGTGCCAGCAGTTACTCGGAATCTGGGGCCAACGTCCTGACTTTC
CASSYSESGANVLTF
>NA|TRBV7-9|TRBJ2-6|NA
TGTGCCAGCAGTGCCGGGGCCAACGTCCTGACTTTC
CASSAGANVLTF
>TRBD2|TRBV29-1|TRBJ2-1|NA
TGCAGCGCTGACCCCGGGACTAGCGTTATCTACAATGAGCAGTTCTTC
CSADPGTSVIYNEQFF
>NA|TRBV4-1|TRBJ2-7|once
TGCGCCAGCAGCCAAGTGCGGGGGACAGCCGACGAGCAGTACTTC
CASSQVRGTADEQYF
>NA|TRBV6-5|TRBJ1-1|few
TGTGCCAGTCGGTTCTCGGATTACACTGAAGCTTTCTTT
CASRFSDYTEAFF
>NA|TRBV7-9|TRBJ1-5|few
TGTGCCAGCAGCTTCTCCGAGGGGAATCAGCCCCAGCATTTT
CASSFSEGNQPQHF
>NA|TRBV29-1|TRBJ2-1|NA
TGCAGCGTTGTTGGTGAACTCATCTACAATGAGCAGTTCTTC
CSVVGELIYNEQFF
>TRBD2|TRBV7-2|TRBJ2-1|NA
TGTGCCAGCAGCCTGCTGACTTTAGCGGGGGGGTACAATGAGCAGTTCTTC
CASSLLTLAGGYNEQFF
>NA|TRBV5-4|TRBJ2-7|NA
TGTGCCAGCAGCTCTCGTGGGACACGGGCCTACGAGCAGTACTTC
CASSSRGTRAYEQYF
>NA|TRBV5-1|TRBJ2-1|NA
TGCGCCAGCAGCGGCCGCCTGGCGGGGCAACGCAATGAGCAGTTCTTC
CASSGRLAGQRNEQFF
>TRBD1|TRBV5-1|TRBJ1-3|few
TGCGCCAGCAGCTGGGGACAGAGTGGAAACACCATATATTTT
CASSWGQSGNTIYF
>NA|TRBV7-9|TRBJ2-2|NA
TGTGCCAGCAGCTACGTCCCAGGCCTAACACCCGGGGAGCTGTTTTTT
CASSYVPGLTPGELFF
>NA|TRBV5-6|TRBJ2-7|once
TGTGCCAGCGAACTCTATTCGGGACGGACCTACGAGCAGTACTTC
CASELYSGRTYEQYF
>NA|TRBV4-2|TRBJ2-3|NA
TGTGCCAGCAGCCAAGATCCGGCGGGGCCAACAGATACGCAGTATTTT
CASSQDPAGPTDTQYF
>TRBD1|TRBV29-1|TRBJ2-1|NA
TGCAGCGTTGATACAGGGGCTGCGGGCAATGAGCAGTTCTTC
CSVDTGAAGNEQFF
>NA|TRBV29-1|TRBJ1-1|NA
TGCAGCGTTGAATGGTCCGTGCCGAACACTGAAGCTTTCTTT
CSVEWSVPNTEAFF
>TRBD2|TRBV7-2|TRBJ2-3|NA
TGTGCCAGCAGCCCAAGGAGGGCGGGGGGGGCAGATACGCAGTATTTT
CASSPRRAGGADTQYF
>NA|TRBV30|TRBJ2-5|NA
TGTGCCTGGAGCTTCCAGGGCCTCCGCCTAGAGACCCAGTACTTC
CAWSFQGLRLETQYF
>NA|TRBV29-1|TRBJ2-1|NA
TGCAGCGTTGAAGACTTAGTCGGCGCCTACAATGAGCAGTTCTTC
CSVEDLVGAYNEQFF
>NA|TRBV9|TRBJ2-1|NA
TGTGCCAGCATCAGTGAGCAGTTCTTC
CASISEQFF
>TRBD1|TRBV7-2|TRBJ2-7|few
TGTGCCAGCAGCCGGGACAGGTCCAACGAGCAGTACTTC
CASSRDRSNEQYF
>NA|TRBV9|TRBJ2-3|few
TGTGCCAGCGGGGGGATCACAGATACGCAGTATTTT
CASGGITDTQYF
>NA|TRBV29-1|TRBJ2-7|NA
TGCAGCGTTGCAAGTTCCTCCGAGCAGTACTTC
CSVASSSEQYF
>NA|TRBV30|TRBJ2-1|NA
TGTGCCTGGAGTGGCCCTACCGAGAGCTCCTACAATGAGCAGTTCTTC
CAWSGPTESSYNEQFF
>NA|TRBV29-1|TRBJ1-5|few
TGCAGCTCAGGGACCGCTCTTCAGCCCCAGCATTTT
CSSGTALQPQHF
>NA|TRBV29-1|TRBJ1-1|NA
TGCAGCGTTGATAGACAGATGGGTGAAGCTTTCTTT
CSVDRQMGEAFF
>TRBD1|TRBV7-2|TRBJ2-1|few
TGTGCCAGCAGCTCCGAGGGGGCTCGCTTCCATGAGCAGTTCTTC
CASSSEGARFHEQFF
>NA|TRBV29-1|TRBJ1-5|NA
TGCAGCGTTGAAACGGGTTTGGGAGGCAATCAGCCCCAGCATTTT
CSVETGLGGNQPQHF
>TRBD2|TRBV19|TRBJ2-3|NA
TGTGCCAGTAGTACGGGGGGGCGTAATACGCAGTATTTT
CASSTGGRNTQYF
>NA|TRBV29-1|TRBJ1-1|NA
TGCAGCGCGACGGAGGGAGTCACTGAAGCTTTCTTT
CSATEGVTEAFF
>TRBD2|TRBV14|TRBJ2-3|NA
TGTGCCAGCAGCCAGCTCGCGGGGGGGACAGATACGCAGTATTTT
CASSQLAGGTDTQYF
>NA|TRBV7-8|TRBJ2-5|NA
TGTGCCAGCAGCTTGGAAGTACGTGGGACCCAGTACTTC
CASSLEVRGTQYF
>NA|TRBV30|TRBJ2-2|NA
TGTGCCTGGAGTCCCCAGGGGTTCGGGGAGCTGTTTTTT
CAWSPQGFGELFF
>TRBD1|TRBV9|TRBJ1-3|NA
TGTGCCAGCAGCGGACAGGGGGAAAACACCATATATTTT
CASSGQGENTIYF
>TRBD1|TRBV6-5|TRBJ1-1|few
TGTGCCAGCAGTTCGGACAGGGCGAACACTGAAGCTTTCTTT
CASSSDRANTEAFF
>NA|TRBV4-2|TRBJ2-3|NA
TGTGCCAGCGGTACAGAGCGACCCACAGATACGCAGTATTTT
CASGTERPTDTQYF
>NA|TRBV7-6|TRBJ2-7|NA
TGTGCCAGCAGCTTAAAAGGGGACTCCACGACCCACGAGCAGTACTTC
CASSLKGDSTTHEQYF
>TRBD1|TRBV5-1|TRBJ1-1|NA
TGCGCCAGCAGCCCGCGGACAGGAGCGAACACTGAAGCTTTCTTT
CASSPRTGANTEAFF
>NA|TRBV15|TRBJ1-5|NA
TGTGCCACCAGCGCGGGGTCAGACCAGCCCCAGCATTTT
CATSAGSDQPQHF
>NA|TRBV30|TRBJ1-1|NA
TGTGCCTGGAGTGTAAAACGGGGAGCTTTCTTT
CAWSVKRGAFF
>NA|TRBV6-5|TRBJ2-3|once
TGTGCCAGCAGTTACTCCGGCGGGGTAAAGACAGATACGCAGTATTTT
CASSYSGGVKTDTQYF
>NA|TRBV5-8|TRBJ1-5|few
TGTGCCAGCAGCTTGGGGCACCAGAATCAGCCCCAGCATTTT
CASSLGHQNQPQHF
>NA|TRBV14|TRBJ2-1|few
TGTGCCAGCAGCCTAGACTATTACAATGAGCAGTTCTTC
CASSLDYYNEQFF